A selection of T cell receptor beta chains follows, all from one sample in a study of blood T cell repertoires in COVID-19. Repertoires were generated with immunoSEQ multiplex PCR, while TCRdb's copy carries only in-frame clones and drops some. This table holds approximately 300,000 clones, about nine tenths found once. The source material was peripheral blood. The receptor set was obtained from a woman in her 30s with COVID-19, enrolled during active disease. The conserved cysteine and the conserved F or W are not part of the CDR3 here.

cdr3_aa,v_call,j_call
ASSEGHRGLGYEQY,TRBV6-1,TRBJ2-7
ASSLAASAGYYEQY,TRBV5-1,TRBJ2-7
AWSGGQLQETQY,TRBV30,TRBJ2-5
ASSIEDYGYT,TRBV19,TRBJ1-2
ASSSWTGVNNEQF,TRBV27,TRBJ2-1
ASSQEYRAGGQETQY,TRBV14,TRBJ2-5
ASSLRGGVGPSYEQY,TRBV9,TRBJ2-7
ASSPAPGGSGELF,TRBV4-1,TRBJ2-2
ASSPTQGDEKLF,TRBV28,TRBJ1-4
AWSYTDRVGEKLF,TRBV30,TRBJ1-4
ASSEQGNTEAF,TRBV2,TRBJ1-1
ASSQDQTMGQGNQETQY,TRBV4-1,TRBJ2-5
ASSYSGTSGRPSSTDTQY,TRBV3-1/TRBV3-2,TRBJ2-3
SVGSAGGRLEQY,TRBV29-1,TRBJ2-7
ASSQDIGTGAFTYEQY,TRBV4-3,TRBJ2-7
ASSNGAYEQY,TRBV7-8,TRBJ2-7
ASSLATGYEQY,TRBV7-2,TRBJ2-7
ASSFEPTSYNEQF,TRBV7-7,TRBJ2-1
ATSDFGQRELF,TRBV24-1,TRBJ2-2
ATSRDRGLTYEQY,TRBV15,TRBJ2-7